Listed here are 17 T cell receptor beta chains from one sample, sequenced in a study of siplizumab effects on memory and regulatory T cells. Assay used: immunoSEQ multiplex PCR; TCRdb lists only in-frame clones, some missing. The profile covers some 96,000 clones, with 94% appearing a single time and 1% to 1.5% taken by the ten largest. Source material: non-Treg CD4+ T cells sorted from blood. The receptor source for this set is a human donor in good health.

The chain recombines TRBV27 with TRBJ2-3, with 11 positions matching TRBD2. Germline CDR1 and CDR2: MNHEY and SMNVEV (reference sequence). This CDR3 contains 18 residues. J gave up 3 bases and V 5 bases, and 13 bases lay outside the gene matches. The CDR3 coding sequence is TGTGCCAGCAGTGCCCTTGTGACTAGCGGGACTATGACAGATACGCAGTATTTT. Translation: CASSALVTSGTMTDTQYF.

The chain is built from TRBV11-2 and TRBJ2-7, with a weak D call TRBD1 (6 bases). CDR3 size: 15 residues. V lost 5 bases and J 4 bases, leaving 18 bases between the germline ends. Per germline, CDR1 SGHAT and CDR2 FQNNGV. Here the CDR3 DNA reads TGTGCCAGCAGCCCCTACACAGGGAATCCGTACGAGCAGTACTTC. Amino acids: CASSPYTGNPYEQYF.

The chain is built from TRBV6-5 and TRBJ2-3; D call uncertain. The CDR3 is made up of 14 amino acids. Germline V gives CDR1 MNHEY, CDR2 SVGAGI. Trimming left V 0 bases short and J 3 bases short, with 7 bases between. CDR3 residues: CASSYSFLTDTQYF. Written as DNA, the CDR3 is TGTGCCAGCAGTTACTCGTTTCTAACAGATACGCAGTATTTT.

Written as DNA, the CDR3 is TGTGCCAGCAGCAGAACCGGGACAGGGGATCTCTACAATGAGCAGTTCTTC. The encoded protein is CASSRTGTGDLYNEQFF. V and J are TRBV11-2 and TRBJ2-1, with 10 bases aligning to TRBD1. The germline V gene encodes CDR1 SGHAT and CDR2 FQNNGV. Trimming at V came to 5 bases and at J to 3 bases, leaving 10 bases not matched to a gene. The CDR3 loop spans 17 amino acids. The variable domain in full, with the rest retrieved from reference TRBV11-2 and TRBJ2-1, is EAGVAQSPRYKIIEKRQSVAFWCNPISGHATLYWYQQILGQGPKLLIQFQNNGVVDDSQLPKDRFSAERLKGVDSTLKIQPAKLEDSAVYLCASSRTGTGDLYNEQFFGPGTRLTVL.

The CDR3 DNA sequence: TGTGCCAGCAGTTTGCTAGCGGGAGGTGAGCAGTTCTTC. Protein: CASSLLAGGEQFF. This sequence joins TRBV28 and TRBJ2-1, with 11 nucleotides matching TRBD2. V lost 3 bases and J lost 9; bases outside the gene matches: 1. Germline V lookup: CDR1 MDHEN, CDR2 SYDVKM. This CDR3 region has 13 residues.

The CDR3 loop is CAHNRDRGLYEQYF. The CDR3 DNA reads TGTGCGCACAACCGGGACAGGGGACTCTACGAGCAGTACTTC. V and J are TRBV19 and TRBJ2-7, with 10 bases aligning to TRBD1. CDR3 length: 14 residues. Germline CDR1 and CDR2: LNHDA and SQIVND (reference sequence).

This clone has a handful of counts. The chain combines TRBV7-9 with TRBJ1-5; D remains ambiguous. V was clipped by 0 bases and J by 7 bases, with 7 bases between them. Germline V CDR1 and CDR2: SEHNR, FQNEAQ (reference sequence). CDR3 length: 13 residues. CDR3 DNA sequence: TGTGCCAGCAGCTTAGCGCTCGGACAGCCCCAGCATTTT. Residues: CASSLALGQPQHF.

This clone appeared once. CDR3 nucleotides: TGCGCCAGCAGCTTTGAGGGACAGGTCAACCCCGGGGAGCTGTTTTTT. Its protein product is CASSFEGQVNPGELFF. V and J are TRBV5-1 and TRBJ2-2; TRBD1 matches at 8 bases. The CDR3 totals 16 residues. Germline V gene lookup returns CDR1 SGHRS and CDR2 YFSETQ. J lost 6 bases, V lost 2 bases, and 9 bases had no gene match.

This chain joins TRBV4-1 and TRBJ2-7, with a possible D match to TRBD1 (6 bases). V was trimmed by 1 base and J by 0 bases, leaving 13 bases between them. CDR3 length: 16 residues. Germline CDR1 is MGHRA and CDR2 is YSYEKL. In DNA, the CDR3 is TGCGCCAGCAGCCAAGCACAGGGAGCCATCTCCTACGAGCAGTACTTC. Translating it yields CASSQAQGAISYEQYF.

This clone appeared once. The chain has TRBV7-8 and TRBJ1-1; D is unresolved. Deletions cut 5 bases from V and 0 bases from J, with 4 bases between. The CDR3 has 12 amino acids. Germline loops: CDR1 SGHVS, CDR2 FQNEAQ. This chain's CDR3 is CASSGLNTEAFF. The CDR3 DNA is TGTGCCAGCAGCGGGTTGAACACTGAAGCTTTCTTT.

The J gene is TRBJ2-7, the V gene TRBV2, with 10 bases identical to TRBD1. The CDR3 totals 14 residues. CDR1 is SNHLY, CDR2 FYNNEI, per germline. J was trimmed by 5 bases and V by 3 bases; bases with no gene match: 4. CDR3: CASSEETGGDEQYF. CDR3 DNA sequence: TGTGCCAGCAGTGAGGAGACAGGGGGCGACGAGCAGTACTTC.

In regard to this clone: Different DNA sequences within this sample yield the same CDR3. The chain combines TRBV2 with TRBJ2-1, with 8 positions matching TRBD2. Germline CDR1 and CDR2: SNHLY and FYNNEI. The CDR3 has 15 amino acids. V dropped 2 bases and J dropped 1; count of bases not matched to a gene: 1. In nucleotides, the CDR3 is TGTGCCAGCAGTGAACTAGCGGGTTCCTACAATGAGCAGTTCTTC. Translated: CASSELAGSYNEQFF.

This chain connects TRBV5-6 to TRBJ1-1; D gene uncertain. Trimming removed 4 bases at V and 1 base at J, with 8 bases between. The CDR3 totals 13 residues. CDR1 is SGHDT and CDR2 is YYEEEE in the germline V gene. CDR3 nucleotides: TGTGCCAGCAGCCGACATCAGAACACTGAAGCTTTCTTT. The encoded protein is CASSRHQNTEAFF.

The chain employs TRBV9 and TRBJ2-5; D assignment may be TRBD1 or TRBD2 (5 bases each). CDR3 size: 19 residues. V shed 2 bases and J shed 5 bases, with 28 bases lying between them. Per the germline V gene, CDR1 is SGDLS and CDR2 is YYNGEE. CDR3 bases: TGTGCCAGCAGCGTTCTCCCGATCTCGGGACGCCCCGGGTTGGAGACCCAGTACTTC. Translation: CASSVLPISGRPGLETQYF.

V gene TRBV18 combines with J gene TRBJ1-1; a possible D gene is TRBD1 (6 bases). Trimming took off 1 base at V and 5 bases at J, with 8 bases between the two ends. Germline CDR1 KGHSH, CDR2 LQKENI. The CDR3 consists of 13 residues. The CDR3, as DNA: TGTGCCAGCTCACCACAAGGGGGAACTGAAGCTTTCTTT. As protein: CASSPQGGTEAFF. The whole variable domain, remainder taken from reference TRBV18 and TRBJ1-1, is NAGVMQNPRHLVRRRGQEARLRCSPMKGHSHVYWYRQLPEEGLKFMVYLQKENIIDESGMPKERFSAEFPKEGPSILRIQQVVRGDSAAYFCASSPQGGTEAFFGQGTRLTVV.

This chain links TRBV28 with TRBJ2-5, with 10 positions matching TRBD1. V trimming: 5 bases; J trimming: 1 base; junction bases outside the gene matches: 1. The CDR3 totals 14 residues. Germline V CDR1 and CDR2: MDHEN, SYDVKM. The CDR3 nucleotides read TGTGCCAGCAGTAGACAGGGGGCCCAAGAGACCCAGTACTTC. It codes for CASSRQGAQETQYF.

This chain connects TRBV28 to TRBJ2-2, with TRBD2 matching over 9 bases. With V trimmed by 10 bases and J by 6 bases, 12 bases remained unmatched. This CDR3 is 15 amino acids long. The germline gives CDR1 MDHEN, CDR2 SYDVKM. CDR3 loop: CATRQGTSGSGELFF. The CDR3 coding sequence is TGTGCCACCCGACAGGGAACTAGCGGGTCCGGGGAGCTGTTTTTT.